One and the same sample provided the 29 T cell receptor beta chains below, sequenced in a study of T cells after yellow fever vaccination. TCRdb redid the calling of the 5' RACE reads with MiXCR, one entry per CDR3 protein. This table has 300,000 or so distinct CDR3 sequences, roughly 8% appearing once. The sample in question was PBMCs, obtained roughly 45 days after the first yellow fever vaccination. These receptors were collected from a man aged 18-30 years who received the YFV17D yellow fever vaccine.

This clonotype was counted only a few times. The CDR3 DNA reads TGTGCCAGCAGTTACGAGGGCGGGAGAATACTAAACACCATATATTTT. Its protein product is CASSYEGGRILNTIYF. The chain is built from TRBV6-5 and TRBJ1-3; D is undetermined. This CDR3 is 16 amino acids long. Germline V CDR1 and CDR2: MNHEY, SVGAGI. The V end was cut by 2 bases, the J end by 6 bases, with 17 bases between.

This clonotype was counted only a few times. The rearrangement links TRBV6-6 to TRBJ2-1, with a possible D match to TRBD1 (6 bases). The V end lost 7 bases, the J end lost 3 bases, and 10 bases lay between the germline ends. This CDR3 contains 13 residues. The germline V gene has CDR1 MNHNY and CDR2 SVGAGI (reference sequence). The CDR3 bases are TGTGCCAGCACACAGGGATACTACAATGAGCAGTTCTTC. Amino acids: CASTQGYYNEQFF.

This clonotype was detected a few times. The J gene is TRBJ1-1, the V gene TRBV19, with 9 positions matching TRBD1. Germline V gene data show CDR1 as LNHDA and CDR2 as SQIVND (reference sequence). J lost 6 bases, V lost 5 bases, and 7 bases had no gene match. The CDR3 runs 14 residues. The CDR3: CASSDYRGRSEAFF. CDR3 DNA sequence: TGTGCCAGTAGTGACTACAGGGGGCGGTCTGAAGCTTTCTTT.

The J gene is TRBJ1-1, the V gene TRBV15; weak D call: TRBD1 (5 bases). The V gene lost 0 bases and the J gene lost 0 bases, with 11 bases spanning the gap. The CDR3 is made up of 16 amino acids. Germline CDR1 is LNHNV and CDR2 is YYDKDF (reference sequence). The CDR3 is CATSREGGRMNTEAFF. The CDR3 region has the DNA TGTGCCACCAGCAGAGAGGGGGGTAGGATGAACACTGAAGCTTTCTTT.

The chain combines TRBV12-3 or TRBV12-4 with TRBJ1-5, with TRBD1 identical over 9 bases. This CDR3 contains 14 residues. The trim removed 6 bases at V and 6 bases at J, leaving 6 bases unmatched. Here the CDR3 reads CASSQQGALQPQHF. In DNA form, the CDR3 reads TGTGCCAGCAGCCAACAGGGGGCACTTCAGCCCCAGCATTTT.

V is TRBV6-1 and J is TRBJ2-2, with 7 bases aligning to TRBD1. J lost 3 bases, V lost 7 bases, and 5 bases had no gene match. CDR1 is MNHNS, CDR2 SASEGT, per germline. The CDR3 length is 14 residues. Written as DNA, the CDR3 is TGTGCCAGCATAAGGCAGGGGGACACCGGGGAGCTGTTTTTT. Protein: CASIRQGDTGELFF.

The rearrangement links TRBV6-5 to TRBJ1-2, with D tentatively TRBD1 (6 bases). Per germline, CDR1 MNHEY and CDR2 SVGAGI. The V and J ends lost 2 bases and 7 bases respectively, with 17 bases between them. The CDR3 runs to 15 residues. The CDR3: CASSYTGLMERGYTF. The CDR3 bases are TGTGCCAGCAGTTACACAGGGTTAATGGAACGTGGCTACACCTTC.

This chain links TRBV5-1 with TRBJ1-1; D not certain. This CDR3 spans 15 amino acids. Trimming cost V 0 bases and J 4 bases, with 13 bases left between them. Germline V gene lookup returns CDR1 SGHRS and CDR2 YFSETQ. The DNA of the CDR3 is TGCGCCAGCAGCTTGGCCGTGGTTGTGGGCACTGAAGCTTTCTTT. Translating gives CASSLAVVVGTEAFF.

The genes are TRBV10-1 and TRBJ2-1; D is uncertain. CDR3 length equals 14 residues. Trimming left V 0 bases short and J 4 bases short, with 7 bases between. Germline loops: CDR1 WNHNN, CDR2 SYGVQD (reference sequence). CDR3 sequence (DNA): TGCGCCAGCAGTGAGTCGGCCGGTTACAATGAGCAGTTCTTC. Translating gives CASSESAGYNEQFF.

The sample holds a few counts of this clonotype. The chain uses TRBV20-1 and TRBJ2-7, with D maybe TRBD1 (6 bases). The germline CDR1 and CDR2 sequences are DFQATT and SNEGSKA (reference sequence). The CDR3 is 12 amino acids. The CDR3 protein is CTSPRGSYEQYF. The CDR3 DNA reads TGCACTTCCCCCAGGGGATCCTACGAGCAGTACTTC.

There are a few counts of this clonotype. J is TRBJ2-2 and V is TRBV14; D could derive from TRBD1 or TRBD2 (5 bases each). This CDR3 contains 14 residues. Deletions cut 5 bases from V and 1 base from J, with 8 bases between. The V gene's germline CDR1 is SGHDN and CDR2 FVKESK. The CDR3 region is CASSVGENTGELFF. As DNA, the CDR3 is TGTGCCAGCAGCGTGGGGGAGAACACCGGGGAGCTGTTTTTT.

Ten or more counts support this clonotype. J is TRBJ2-7 and V is TRBV4-3; the D gene is possibly TRBD1 (5 bases). From germline, CDR1 is LGHNA and CDR2 YSLEER. CDR3 length: 14 residues. Between the trimmed V and J ends, which lost 0 bases and 9 bases, there was a span of 15 bases. DNA for the CDR3: TGCGCCAGCAGCCAAGATCTCAGGGCATTCGCGCAGTACTTC. Translated: CASSQDLRAFAQYF.

V usage is TRBV20-1 and J usage is TRBJ2-2; a weak D match, TRBD2 (7 bases). Trimming removed 3 bases from V and 5 bases from J, with 19 bases in between. This CDR3 region has 16 residues. The germline CDR1 and CDR2 sequences are DFQATT and SNEGSKA (reference sequence). In DNA, the CDR3 is TGCAGTGCTAGGACGGGGGGCGGGATTTCGACCGGGGAGCTGTTTTTT. Translation gives CSARTGGGISTGELFF.

The chain is built from TRBV7-2 and TRBJ1-6; D not certain. This CDR3 is built from 15 residues. V was trimmed by 1 base and J by 10 bases, leaving 14 bases between them. Germline V lookup: CDR1 SGHTA, CDR2 FQGNSA. The CDR3 loop is CASSLDGQSYSPLHF. The CDR3 nucleotides are TGTGCCAGCAGCTTAGATGGCCAGTCCTACTCACCCCTCCACTTT.

The chain combines TRBV7-9 with TRBJ2-7; 8 bases are shared with TRBD2. Germline CDR1 and CDR2: SEHNR and FQNEAQ (reference sequence). V trimming: 4 bases; J trimming: 2 bases; junction bases outside the gene matches: 4. This CDR3 region has 14 residues. CDR3 nucleotides: TGTGCCAGCAGCTATAGCGGGGCCCCCTACGAGCAGTACTTC. Its translation is CASSYSGAPYEQYF.

A few counts support this clonotype. This rearrangement joins TRBV7-9 to TRBJ1-1, with 8 bases matching TRBD1. Per germline, CDR1 SEHNR and CDR2 FQNEAQ (reference sequence). V gave up 6 bases and J gave up 5 bases; unmatched junction bases: 11. There are 15 residues in the CDR3. The CDR3 nucleotides read TGTGCCAGCAGTGGGGGACAGGCCGGAGGGACTGAAGCTTTCTTT. It yields the protein CASSGGQAGGTEAFF.

This clonotype has more than one count but fewer than ten. The rearrangement joins TRBV12-3 or TRBV12-4 to TRBJ2-2; D gene ambiguous. Trimming stripped 6 bases from V and 10 bases from J, with 12 bases between. The CDR3 has 12 residues. Here the CDR3 reads CASSTEVEELFF. The CDR3 region has the DNA TGTGCCAGCAGCACCGAAGTTGAGGAGCTGTTTTTT.

The rearrangement links TRBV4-3 to TRBJ2-7; D remains ambiguous. CDR3 length: 17 amino acids. CDR1 and CDR2 (germline): LGHNA, YSLEER. The V gene lost 0 bases and the J gene lost 2 bases, with 17 bases spanning the gap. CDR3 amino acids: CASSQEAGTKPTYEQYF. The CDR3 DNA is TGCGCCAGCAGCCAAGAGGCAGGTACCAAACCCACCTACGAGCAGTACTTC.

This clonotype was counted only a few times. CDR3: CSVTMDREKVLGYGYTF. In DNA, the CDR3 is TGCAGCGTTACCATGGACAGGGAGAAGGTCTTGGGGTATGGCTACACCTTC. The rearrangement links TRBV29-1 to TRBJ1-2; 8 nucleotides line up with TRBD1. From germline, CDR1 is SQVTM and CDR2 ANQGSEA. Germline trimming cut 5 bases from V and 5 bases from J; bases unmatched to any gene: 19. The CDR3 loop spans 17 amino acids.

The chain links TRBV7-2 to TRBJ2-1, with 8 nucleotides matching TRBD1. The junction had 2 bases not matched to a gene; V was cut back by 5 bases and J by 5 bases. Germline V CDR1 and CDR2: SGHTA, FQGNSA. This CDR3 contains 13 residues. The chain's CDR3 is CASSRDRNNEQFF. CDR3 in DNA: TGTGCCAGCAGCCGGGACAGGAACAATGAGCAGTTCTTC.

This clonotype was found a few times. The V and J genes are TRBV18 and TRBJ2-7; unclear D gene. The V and J ends lost 0 bases and 5 bases respectively, with 8 bases between them. Germline CDR1 reads KGHSH; CDR2 reads LQKENI. This CDR3 is 13 amino acids long. CDR3 DNA sequence: TGTGCCAGCTCACCACCGGGCAGCCACGAGCAGTACGTC. Protein sequence: CASSPPGSHEQYV.

In this sample, this clonotype turned up a few times. CDR3 sequence (DNA): TGTGCCAGCAGCGGGACCTTTGGCAATCAGCCCCAGCATTTT. It translates to CASSGTFGNQPQHF. The gene calls are TRBV3-1 and TRBJ1-5, with D perhaps TRBD1 (5 bases). Per germline, CDR1 LGHDT and CDR2 YNNKEL (reference sequence). V was pared by 5 bases and J by 2 bases, with 10 bases between. The CDR3 covers 14 residues.

This clonotype was observed a handful of times. The chain is built from TRBV5-1 and TRBJ1-1, with TRBD1 as a possible D gene (5 bases). Looked up from germline, CDR1 is SGHRS and CDR2 is YFSETQ. Trimming cost V 2 bases and J 9 bases, with 14 bases left between them. This CDR3 contains 13 residues. The CDR3 sequence is CASSFTTAGQAFF. CDR3 nucleotide sequence: TGCGCCAGCAGCTTCACGACGGCAGGGCAAGCTTTCTTT.

This clonotype showed up just a few times. The chain carries TRBV4-3 and TRBJ2-5, with 7 bases matching TRBD2. The trim removed 0 bases at V and 4 bases at J, leaving 8 bases unmatched. CDR3 length: 16 residues. Germline V gene sequence: CDR1 LGHNA, CDR2 YSLEER. For the CDR3, the DNA is TGCGCCAGCAGCCAAGAAGGCGGGGGAGCCTCAGAGACCCAGTACTTC. It specifies CASSQEGGGASETQYF.

In its sample, this clonotype was seen many times. V is TRBV20-1 and J is TRBJ1-1, with TRBD1 as a possible D gene (6 bases). V lost 3 bases to trimming and J lost 1 base, with 9 bases between them. Germline CDR1 and CDR2: DFQATT and SNEGSKA (reference sequence). The CDR3 extends over 13 amino acids. In DNA, the CDR3 is TGCAGTGCTAGGTCAGGGGCGAACACTGAAGCTTTCTTT. This encodes CSARSGANTEAFF.

This clonotype was counted a few times. The chain has TRBV15 and TRBJ2-3; D gene unclear. The CDR3 sequence is 14 residues long. Deletions cut 3 bases from V and 5 bases from J, with 12 bases between. CDR1 and CDR2 (germline): LNHNV, YYDKDF (reference sequence). In DNA form, the CDR3 reads TGTGCCACCAGCAGGGCCCGGCCTTTAGATACGCAGTATTTT. Translating gives CATSRARPLDTQYF.

This clonotype was seen a handful of times. V usage is TRBV9 and J usage is TRBJ1-6; the D is unclear. Trimming stripped 0 bases from V and 5 bases from J, with 12 bases between. Germline CDR1 and CDR2: SGDLS and YYNGEE. The CDR3 extends over 16 amino acids. CDR3 nucleotide sequence: TGTGCCAGCAGCGTAGAGGCGAACAACCATAATTCACCCCTCCACTTT. The encoded protein is CASSVEANNHNSPLHF.

The chain has TRBV20-1 and TRBJ1-4, with D hard to call. Trimming left V 6 bases short and J 7 bases short, with 12 bases between. CDR3 length: 12 amino acids. Germline-derived CDR1 and CDR2 are DFQATT and SNEGSKA (reference sequence). Written as DNA, the CDR3 is TGCAGTGCACCCGAACCAGGTGAAAAACTGTTTTTT. Translated: CSAPEPGEKLFF.

In this sample, this clonotype turned up many times. This chain links TRBV6-4 with TRBJ1-1; 7 bases agree with TRBD1. The germline V gene encodes CDR1 MRHNA and CDR2 SNTAGT. This CDR3 has 14 amino acids. The V gene end was trimmed by 3 bases and the J gene end by 6 bases; junction bases not matched to a gene: 7. DNA of the CDR3: TGTGCCAGCAGTGAGAGGGGGCGCATGGCTGAAGCTTTCTTT. Translation: CASSERGRMAEAFF.